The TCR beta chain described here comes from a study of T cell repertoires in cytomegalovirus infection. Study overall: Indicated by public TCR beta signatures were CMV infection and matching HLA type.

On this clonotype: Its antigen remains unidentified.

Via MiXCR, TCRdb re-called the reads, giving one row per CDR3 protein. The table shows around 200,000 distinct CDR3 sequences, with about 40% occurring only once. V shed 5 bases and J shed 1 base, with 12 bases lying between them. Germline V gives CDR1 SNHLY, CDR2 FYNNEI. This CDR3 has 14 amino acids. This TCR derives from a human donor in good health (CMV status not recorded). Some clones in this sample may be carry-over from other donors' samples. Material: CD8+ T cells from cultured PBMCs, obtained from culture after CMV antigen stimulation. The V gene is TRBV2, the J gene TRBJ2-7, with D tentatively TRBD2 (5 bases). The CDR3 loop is CASSSLARSYEQYF. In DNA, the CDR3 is TGTGCCAGCAGTAGCCTAGCAAGGTCCTACGAGCAGTACTTC.